These 27 T cell receptor beta chains came from one sample sequenced in a study of graft-versus-host responses after intestinal transplantation. Some clones are missing from TCRdb's copy, which holds only in-frame ones; the method was immunoSEQ multiplex PCR. The sample has 60,000 to 90,000 clones, roughly 91% seen once. The antigens for these receptors are not known. The sample consisted of unstimulated CD8+ T cells sorted from spleen or lymph node cells, taken before intestinal transplant. The receptor source for this set is a human donor who received an intestinal transplant.

J is TRBJ2-1 and V is TRBV6-5, with TRBD2 matching over 10 bases. The CDR3 contains 14 residues. After removal of 6 bases from V and 2 bases from J, the junction contained 1 base not matched to a gene. Germline V gene lookup returns CDR1 MNHEY and CDR2 SVGAGI. CDR3 region: CASSLAGAYNEQFF. The CDR3 bases are TGTGCCAGCAGCCTAGCGGGGGCCTACAATGAGCAGTTCTTC.

The V call is TRBV9, the J call TRBJ2-7, with 7 bases that match TRBD1. Germline V CDR1 and CDR2: SGDLS, YYNGEE. The CDR3 loop spans 14 amino acids. V lost 3 bases, J lost 3 bases, and 6 bases stayed unmatched. The CDR3 nucleotides are TGTGCCAGCAGCGAGGGGACAGAACTCTACGAGCAGTACTTC. It codes for CASSEGTELYEQYF. Together with reference TRBV9 and TRBJ2-7, the CDR3 gives the full variable domain: DSGVTQTPKHLITATGQRVTLRCSPRSGDLSVYWYQQSLDQGLQFLIQYYNGEERAKGNILERFSAQQFPDLHSELNLSSLELGDSALYFCASSEGTELYEQYFGPGTRLTVT.

This clone was detected only a few times. This chain uses TRBV5-6 with TRBJ1-6; TRBD1 agrees at 7 bases. With V trimmed by 3 bases and J by 9 bases, 6 bases remained unmatched. Per the germline V gene, CDR1 is SGHDT and CDR2 is YYEEEE. CDR3 length: 14 amino acids. CDR3 sequence reads: CASSSGGFSSPLHF. In nucleotides, the CDR3 is TGTGCCAGCAGCTCAGGGGGTTTCAGTTCACCCCTCCACTTT.

The sample holds a few counts of this clone. The chain employs TRBV13 and TRBJ2-1; possible D gene TRBD2, 6 bases. The germline gives CDR1 PRHDT, CDR2 FYEKMQ (reference sequence). V lost 5 bases and J lost 9, with 20 bases in between. The CDR3 extends over 15 amino acids. CDR3 residues: CASSHGSGVVREQFF. The DNA for the CDR3 is TGTGCCAGCAGCCATGGTTCGGGGGTTGTTCGTGAGCAGTTCTTC.

V and J are TRBV2 and TRBJ1-2; TRBD1 might be the D (5 bases). The V end was cut by 7 bases, the J end by 6 bases, with 9 bases between. The CDR3 sequence is 11 residues long. CDR1 is SNHLY and CDR2 is FYNNEI in the germline V gene. CDR3: CASITGDGYTF. In DNA form, the CDR3 reads TGTGCCAGCATCACAGGAGATGGCTACACCTTC. Full variable domain (missing parts from reference TRBV2 and TRBJ1-2): EPEVTQTPSHQVTQMGQEVILRCVPISNHLYFYWYRQILGQKVEFLVSFYNNEISEKSEIFDDQFSVERPDGSNFTLKIRSTKLEDSAMYFCASITGDGYTFGSGTRLTVV.

The rearrangement links TRBV7-2 to TRBJ1-6, with D perhaps matching TRBD1 (5 bases). The germline V and J ends were trimmed by 5 bases and 7 bases, with 9 bases remaining between them. Germline loops: CDR1 SGHTA, CDR2 FQGNSA. This CDR3 is built from 13 residues. CDR3 residues: CASSLGGNSPLHF. CDR3 bases: TGTGCCAGCAGCCTCGGGGGGAATTCACCCCTCCACTTT.

This sequence joins TRBV4-2 and TRBJ1-2; unclear D gene. Germline CDR1 LGHNA, CDR2 YNFKEQ. V lost 8 bases and J 0 bases, leaving 7 bases between the germline ends. CDR3 length: 12 residues. The CDR3 DNA reads TGTGCCAGCCACGGAGCTAACTATGGCTACACCTTC. This translates into CASHGANYGYTF.

A single count supports this clone. Distinct nucleotide sequences in the sample also encode this CDR3. The chain uses TRBV7-6 and TRBJ2-1; 8 bases match TRBD2. CDR1 and CDR2 from the germline V gene are SGHVS and FNYEAQ. The CDR3 sequence is 14 residues long. The V segment lost 5 bases and the J segment 8 bases; nucleotides outside the gene matches: 8. The CDR3 reads CASSARTSRDEQFF. CDR3 nucleotides: TGTGCCAGCAGCGCCCGGACTAGCCGCGATGAGCAGTTCTTC.

V is TRBV6-1 and J is TRBJ2-7; D gene uncertain. The CDR3 length is 12 residues. V was clipped by 3 bases and J by 4 bases, with 7 bases between them. Germline V lookup: CDR1 MNHNS, CDR2 SASEGT. In DNA, the CDR3 is TGTGCCAGCAGTGACCTCCTTTACGAGCAGTACTTC. The encoded protein is CASSDLLYEQYF.

The V and J genes are TRBV7-3 and TRBJ2-1; D unresolved. CDR1 and CDR2 (germline): SGHTA, FQGTGA. V shed 0 bases and J shed 6 bases, with 9 bases lying between them. The CDR3 runs to 14 residues. CDR3 DNA: TGTGCCAGCAGCTTAACAGCAGGTGGCAATGAGCAGTTCTTC. Its protein product is CASSLTAGGNEQFF.

The chain joins TRBV9 to TRBJ1-1; 8 nucleotides line up with TRBD1. V was pared by 3 bases and J by 0 bases, with 4 bases of the junction left unmatched. This CDR3 has 15 amino acids. Germline CDR1 and CDR2: SGDLS and YYNGEE. CDR3 DNA: TGTGCCAGCAGCGCAGCGACAGGGGTGAACACTGAAGCTTTCTTT. This codes for CASSAATGVNTEAFF.

The V call is TRBV7-8, the J call TRBJ2-1; D gene uncertain. Deletions cut 8 bases from V and 10 bases from J, with 9 bases between. CDR1 SGHVS and CDR2 FQNEAQ come from the germline V gene. CDR3 length equals 10 residues. CDR3 residues: CASPRLEQFF. CDR3 coding DNA: TGTGCCAGCCCCCGTTTGGAGCAGTTCTTC.

The gene calls are TRBV5-6 and TRBJ2-5, with D possibly being TRBD2 (5 bases). The CDR3 length is 13 residues. Germline V CDR1 and CDR2: SGHDT, YYEEEE. Trimming shortened V by 0 bases and J by 3 bases, and 6 bases separated the two germline ends. The CDR3 region is CASSLVGEETQYF. The CDR3 nucleotides read TGTGCCAGCAGCTTGGTGGGAGAAGAGACCCAGTACTTC.

This clone was seen once. The chain links TRBV5-1 to TRBJ2-2; maybe TRBD2 (5 bases). The CDR3 sequence is 15 residues long. The V gene's germline CDR1 is SGHRS and CDR2 YFSETQ. The V and J ends lost 0 bases and 3 bases respectively, with 9 bases between them. The CDR3 loop is CASSLVPDYTGELFF. Written as DNA, the CDR3 is TGCGCCAGCAGCTTGGTCCCGGACTACACCGGGGAGCTGTTTTTT.

The chain employs TRBV27 and TRBJ2-5; TRBD2 is a possible D gene (6 bases). Germline V gene sequence: CDR1 MNHEY, CDR2 SMNVEV (reference sequence). This CDR3 region has 14 residues. Trimming stripped 6 bases from V and 1 base from J, with 12 bases between. Here the CDR3 DNA reads TGTGCCAGCAGCCCGGGACTCCCCCAAGAGACCCAGTACTTC. As protein: CASSPGLPQETQYF.

The J gene is TRBJ1-5, the V gene TRBV27; tentative D call: TRBD1 (6 bases). This CDR3 comprises 19 residues. V was clipped by 1 base and J by 0 bases, with 19 bases between them. Germline V gene lookup returns CDR1 MNHEY and CDR2 SMNVEV (reference sequence). CDR3: CASSLFTPGTPYSNQPQHF. DNA for the CDR3: TGTGCCAGCAGTTTATTCACCCCCGGGACACCATATAGCAATCAGCCCCAGCATTTT.

This clone showed up just once. V usage is TRBV27 and J usage is TRBJ2-7, with a possible D match to TRBD2 (6 bases). The length of the CDR3 is 15 residues. Germline-derived CDR1 and CDR2 are MNHEY and SMNVEV (reference sequence). V lost 4 bases and J lost 1, with 14 bases in between. CDR3 amino acids: CASSSLGGRSYEQYF. CDR3 bases: TGTGCCAGCAGTTCCCTAGGTGGGAGGTCCTACGAGCAGTACTTC.

This clone appeared a single time. The V and J genes are TRBV7-8 and TRBJ2-1; 9 nucleotides match TRBD2. This CDR3 region has 17 residues. The germline V gene encodes CDR1 SGHVS and CDR2 FQNEAQ. J lost 9 bases, V lost 0 bases, and 12 bases had no gene match. This CDR3 reads CASSLASAGGLYGEQFF. The CDR3 DNA sequence: TGTGCCAGCAGCTTAGCGTCGGCGGGGGGGCTCTATGGTGAGCAGTTCTTC. The complete variable domain, with remaining parts taken from reference TRBV7-8 and TRBJ2-1, reads GAGVSQSPRYKVAKRGQDVALRCDPISGHVSLFWYQQALGQGPEFLTYFQNEAQLDKSGLPSDRFFAERPEGSVSTLKIQRTQQEDSAVYLCASSLASAGGLYGEQFFGPGTRLTVL.

This clone was detected a few times. The chain uses TRBV27 and TRBJ1-6; no clear D. Germline-derived CDR1 and CDR2 are MNHEY and SMNVEV (reference sequence). This CDR3 spans 14 amino acids. The V and J ends lost 4 bases and 7 bases respectively, with 11 bases between them. The CDR3 region has the DNA TGTGCCAGCAGTTGGGGAGGTTTGAATTCACCCCTCCACTTT. Residues: CASSWGGLNSPLHF.

This clone was observed a few times. The chain uses TRBV5-6 and TRBJ1-2; 7 nucleotides align to TRBD1. The junction had 7 bases not matched to a gene; V was cut back by 0 bases and J by 5 bases. This CDR3 is 15 amino acids long. Germline values: CDR1 SGHDT, CDR2 YYEEEE. The CDR3 region is CASSLAEQGRYGYTF. The CDR3 DNA sequence: TGTGCCAGCAGCTTGGCGGAACAGGGGAGGTATGGCTACACCTTC.

The rearrangement uses TRBV9 and TRBJ2-1, with 8 nucleotides matching TRBD2. The CDR3 covers 14 residues. Germline loops: CDR1 SGDLS, CDR2 YYNGEE. The trim removed 4 bases at V and 6 bases at J, leaving 6 bases unmatched. Here the CDR3 DNA reads TGTGCCAGCAGCAACTCGGGGGGGATCAATGAGCAGTTCTTC. Translation: CASSNSGGINEQFF.

The chain uses TRBV11-2 and TRBJ2-7; TRBD1 aligns across 8 bases. The CDR3 length is 14 residues. V trimming: 5 bases; J trimming: 1 base; junction bases outside the gene matches: 4. Germline assignment: CDR1 SGHAT and CDR2 FQNNGV. CDR3 bases: TGTGCCAGCAGCCCCCGGGACAGGTCCTACGAGCAGTACTTC. Protein sequence: CASSPRDRSYEQYF.

The CDR3 DNA reads as TGTGCCAGCAGTGAACGTCCTACAGGGGGCTTATGGAATGAGCAGTTCTTC. The encoded protein is CASSERPTGGLWNEQFF. The V gene is TRBV6-1, the J gene TRBJ2-1; 9 positions agree with TRBD1. CDR3 length equals 17 residues. The trim removed 2 bases at V and 7 bases at J, leaving 12 bases unmatched. Germline assignment: CDR1 MNHNS and CDR2 SASEGT.

The chain couples TRBV2 to TRBJ2-3, with a weak D call TRBD2 (6 bases). CDR1 is SNHLY and CDR2 is FYNNEI in the germline V gene. CDR3 length: 12 residues. V was clipped by 7 bases and J by 2 bases, with 7 bases between them. The CDR3 loop reads CASTGDTDTQYF. The DNA for the CDR3 is TGTGCCAGCACGGGGGACACAGATACGCAGTATTTT.

The chain combines TRBV2 with TRBJ2-7; 8 positions match TRBD1. The CDR3 is 12 amino acids. Trimming cost V 10 bases and J 5 bases; bases outside gene matches: 7. Germline loops: CDR1 SNHLY, CDR2 FYNNEI. CDR3 in amino acids: CATRDRNDEQYF. The CDR3 region has the DNA TGTGCCACCCGGGACAGGAACGACGAGCAGTACTTC.

The chain recombines TRBV4-1 with TRBJ2-1, with 9 bases that match TRBD1. With 1 base clipped from V and 6 bases from J, the junction kept 7 bases outside the gene matches. Germline V CDR1 and CDR2: MGHRA, YSYEKL. The CDR3 contains 16 residues. The CDR3 here is CASSQVGTGSSNEQFF. The DNA for the CDR3 is TGCGCCAGCAGCCAAGTTGGGACAGGGTCATCCAATGAGCAGTTCTTC.

This chain joins TRBV7-6 and TRBJ2-7, with D possibly TRBD1 on 6 matching bases. V gave up 5 bases and J gave up 0 bases, with 14 bases separating them. The germline V gene encodes CDR1 SGHVS and CDR2 FNYEAQ. The CDR3 runs 15 residues. CDR3 sequence: CASSPKQGISYEQYF. In DNA, the CDR3 is TGTGCCAGCAGCCCAAAACAGGGAATCTCCTACGAGCAGTACTTC.